Shown below are 11 T cell receptor beta chains from a single sample sequenced in a study of T cells in Graves' hyperthyroidism and ophthalmopathy. Researchers took RNA transcripts and amplified the TCR beta CDR3 regions from them. The HTBI primer set served for first-round RT-PCR of the TCR CDR3. In TCRdb, the multiplex PCR reads were re-called with MiXCR into one record per CDR3 protein. The data show more than 75,000 distinct CDR3 sequences, roughly 49% seen once. The specimen sequenced was blood. The receptor set was obtained from a woman aged 40 to 49 with Graves' hyperthyroidism.

This clonotype was counted ten times or more. The chain combines TRBV20-1 with TRBJ1-1; no clear D gene. Germline values: CDR1 DFQATT, CDR2 SNEGSKA (reference sequence). V was shortened by 4 bases and J by 0 bases, with 15 bases between the two germline ends. The CDR3 contains 15 residues. The CDR3, as DNA: TGCAGTGCTATCAGGACCCGTGGTATGAACACTGAAGCTTTCTTT. It encodes CSAIRTRGMNTEAFF.

As for this clonotype: Since a much larger clone is just one base distant, this may be a read error. This chain connects TRBV5-1 to TRBJ2-7, with 7 bases that match TRBD2. CDR1 and CDR2 from the germline V gene are SGHRS and YFSETQ. The CDR3 has 14 residues. Trimming cost V 4 bases and J 2 bases; bases outside gene matches: 6. CDR3 sequence reads: CASSRSGGTYEQYF. The DNA of the CDR3 is TGCGCCAGCAGCCGTTCCGGGGGGACCTACGAGCAGTACTTC.

The rearrangement joins TRBV7-2 to TRBJ2-7, with 7 bases that match TRBD2. Trimming at V came to 2 bases and at J to 3 bases, leaving 1 base not matched to a gene. The CDR3 consists of 13 residues. Germline-derived CDR1 and CDR2 are SGHTA and FQGNSA. DNA for the CDR3: TGTGCCAGCAGCTTAAGGGACTACTACGAGCAGTACTTC. It translates to CASSLRDYYEQYF.

As to this clonotype: Given a much more abundant clone one base away, this may be a read error. CDR3 in amino acids: CASRPDPKFFEAFF. In nucleotides, the CDR3 is TGCGCCAGCAGGCCGGACCCGAAATTTTTTGAAGCTTTCTTT. The chain joins TRBV5-1 to TRBJ1-1, with no clear D. Trimming took 5 bases from V and 7 from J, leaving 18 bases between them. This CDR3 contains 14 residues. In germline, CDR1 is SGHRS, CDR2 YFSETQ.

This chain joins TRBV20-1 and TRBJ1-2; D may be TRBD1 (5 bases). Trimming shortened V by 5 bases and J by 0 bases, and 10 bases separated the two germline ends. The CDR3 contains 13 residues. CDR1 is DFQATT, CDR2 SNEGSKA, per germline (reference sequence). The CDR3 region has the DNA TGCAGTGCTGGGGCGACAGCTAACTATGGCTACACCTTC. Protein: CSAGATANYGYTF.

This clonotype was counted between two and nine times. The V call is TRBV11-2, the J call TRBJ2-5; D remains unclear. Germline CDR1 reads SGHAT; CDR2 reads FQNNGV. The germline V and J ends were trimmed by 7 bases and 7 bases, with 10 bases remaining between them. CDR3 size: 11 residues. CDR3 sequence reads: CASTHRGTQYF. The CDR3 nucleotides read TGTGCCAGCACACACCGCGGGACCCAGTACTTC.

This clonotype has ten or more counts. The chain recombines TRBV7-9 with TRBJ1-4; the D is unclear. This CDR3 is 14 amino acids long. Looked up from germline, CDR1 is SEHNR and CDR2 is FQNEAQ (reference sequence). The ends were cut back, 3 bases at V and 8 bases at J, with 13 bases in the middle. The CDR3 loop reads CASSLMGFGEKLFF. DNA of the CDR3: TGTGCCAGCAGCTTGATGGGGTTCGGCGAAAAACTGTTTTTT.

This clonotype came up many times. The J gene is TRBJ2-7, the V gene TRBV14; D gene ambiguous. Trimming took off 0 bases at V and 2 bases at J, with 8 bases between the two ends. This CDR3 comprises 14 residues. Germline V gene data show CDR1 as SGHDN and CDR2 as FVKESK. The chain's CDR3 is CASSQDGLPYEQYF. CDR3 nucleotide sequence: TGTGCCAGCAGCCAAGATGGGCTGCCCTACGAGCAGTACTTC.

As for this clonotype: At one boundary the junction diverges from the germline segment, which might be a read error. This sequence joins TRBV5-1 and TRBJ2-7, with D possibly TRBD2 on 5 matching bases. This CDR3 has 13 residues. CDR1 SGHRS and CDR2 YFSETQ come from the germline V gene. The CDR3 DNA reads TGCGCCAGCGGCTTAGGAGGTTACTACGAGCAGTACTTC. Its translation: CASGLGGYYEQYF.

The J gene is TRBJ1-1, the V gene TRBV20-1; maybe TRBD1 (6 bases). The CDR3 is 11 amino acids. The V end was cut by 7 bases, the J end by 4 bases, with 10 bases between. Germline V lookup: CDR1 DFQATT, CDR2 SNEGSKA (reference sequence). CDR3 coding DNA: TGCAGTGTCGGGGGGGCCACTGAAGCTTTCTTT. As protein: CSVGGATEAFF.

This clonotype has only a few counts. At one boundary the junction diverges from the germline segment, which might be a read error. The chain couples TRBV25-1 to TRBJ1-1, with D perhaps matching TRBD1 (6 bases). CDR3 length: 14 residues. The germline V gene has CDR1 MGHDK and CDR2 SYGVNS. CDR3 in DNA: TGTACCAGCAGGGGCGCAGGGACGAACACTGAAGCTTTCTTT. Translated, it gives CTSRGAGTNTEAFF.